This T cell receptor beta chain was sequenced during a study of blood T cell repertoires in COVID-19. Germline-derived CDR1 and CDR2 are LGHDT and YNNKEL (reference sequence). The CDR3 runs 19 residues. Trimming removed 0 bases from V and 5 bases from J; junction bases left unmatched: 12. This clone was counted between two and nine times. Original methodology: Reference gene primer amplification gave estimated nucleated cell counts. Assay: immunoSEQ multiplex PCR; the TCRdb copy retains only in-frame clones and omits some. That table is the source of V, J and clone size, and D and trimming were worked out from the DNA. In the table there are roughly 100,000 clones, 65% to 90% of which are singletons.

V and J are TRBV3-1 (or the pseudogene TRBV3-2) and TRBJ2-2; 10 nucleotides match TRBD2. The receptor was derived from a woman older than 75 with acute or convalescent COVID-19. Sequencing was done on a sample of peripheral blood. The CDR3 spells CASSQEYESGGARTGELFF. CDR3 DNA sequence: TGTGCCAGCAGCCAAGAATACGAGAGCGGGGGGGCCCGAACCGGGGAGCTGTTTTTT.